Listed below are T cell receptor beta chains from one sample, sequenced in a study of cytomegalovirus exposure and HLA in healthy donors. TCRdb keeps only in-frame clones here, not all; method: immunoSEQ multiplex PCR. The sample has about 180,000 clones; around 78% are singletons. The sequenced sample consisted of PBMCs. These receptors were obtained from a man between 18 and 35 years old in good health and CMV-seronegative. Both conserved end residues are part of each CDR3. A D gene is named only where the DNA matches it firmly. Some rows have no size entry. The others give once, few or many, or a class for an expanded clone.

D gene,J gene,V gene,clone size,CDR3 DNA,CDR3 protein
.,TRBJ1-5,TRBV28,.,TGTGCCAGCAGGGTCGGGGGGATTGATCAGCCCCAGCATTTT,CASRVGGIDQPQHF
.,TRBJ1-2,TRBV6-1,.,TGTGCCAGCAGTGAAGAGGTCAGGGAATGGAAGGGCTACACCTTC,CASSEEVREWKGYTF
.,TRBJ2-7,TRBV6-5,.,TGTGCCAGCAGTTACAGGCATGTGGGCAGCTACGAGCAGTACTTC,CASSYRHVGSYEQYF
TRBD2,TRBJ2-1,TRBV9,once,TGTGCCAGCAGCGTGACTAGCGGGAGTTTGAATGAGCAGTTCTTC,CASSVTSGSLNEQFF
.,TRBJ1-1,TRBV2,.,TGTGCCAGCAGTGATCTCCCGAACACTGAAGCTTTCTTT,CASSDLPNTEAFF
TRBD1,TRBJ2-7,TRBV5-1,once,TGCGCCAGCAAAAGGACAGGGGGCGAGCAGTACTTC,CASKRTGGEQYF
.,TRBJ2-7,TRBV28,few,TGTGCCAGCAGTGGGCGTATGGACTACGAGCAGTACTTC,CASSGRMDYEQYF
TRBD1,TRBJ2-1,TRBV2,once,TGTGCCAGCAGTGAACCACAGGGGATTCGAAATGAGCAGTTCTTC,CASSEPQGIRNEQFF
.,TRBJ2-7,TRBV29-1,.,TGCAGCGTTGCCGTAAGGGGTGTGTCCTACGAGCAGTACTTC,CSVAVRGVSYEQYF
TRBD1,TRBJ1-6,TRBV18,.,TGTGCCAGCTCCCCGGGACAGGGGTTCTCACCCCTCCACTTT,CASSPGQGFSPLHF
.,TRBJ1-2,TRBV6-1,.,TGTGCCAGCAGTGTAGGGGCGGACTATGGCTACACCTTC,CASSVGADYGYTF
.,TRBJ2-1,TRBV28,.,TGTGCCAGCATGAGGGACAATGAGCAGTTCTTC,CASMRDNEQFF
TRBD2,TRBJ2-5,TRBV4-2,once,TGTGCCAGCAGCCAAGGGGAACTAGCGGGAACTCAAGAGACCCAGTACTTC,CASSQGELAGTQETQYF
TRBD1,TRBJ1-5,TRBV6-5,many,TGTGCCAGCAGTTACTCGTGGACAGGGGAGCAGCCCCAGCATTTT,CASSYSWTGEQPQHF
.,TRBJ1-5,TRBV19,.,TGTGCCAGTAGCCGAGGAGAGAGGACCCAGCATTTT,CASSRGERTQHF
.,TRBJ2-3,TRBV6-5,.,TGTGCCAGCAGTTACTCTCCTCCGGGAGCTAGAGATACGCAGTATTTT,CASSYSPPGARDTQYF
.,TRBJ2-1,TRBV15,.,TGTGCCACCAGCAGAGATCTCGCGGGTGGGGTGGGTGAGCAGTTCTTC,CATSRDLAGGVGEQFF
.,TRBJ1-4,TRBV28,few,TGTGCCAGCAGTTGGTTAGGCGGAAAACTGTTTTTT,CASSWLGGKLFF
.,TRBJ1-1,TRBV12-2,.,TGTGCAAGTCGCTTAGCGAGGGGGGGCACTGAAGCTTTCTTT,CASRLARGGTEAFF
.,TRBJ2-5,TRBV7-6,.,TGTGCCAGCCGAGAAGGGGGGGGCCGGGAGACCCAGTACTTC,CASREGGGRETQYF
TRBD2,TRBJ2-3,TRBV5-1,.,TGCGCCAGCAGCACCCACGACGGGGGGGCCACAGATACGCAGTATTTT,CASSTHDGGATDTQYF
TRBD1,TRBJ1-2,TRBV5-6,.,TGTGCCAGCAGCTTGTATTACAGGGGCCCCTATGGCTACACCTTC,CASSLYYRGPYGYTF
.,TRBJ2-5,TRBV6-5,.,TGTGCCAGCAGTTCGGGGGGACAAGGGAGAACCCAGTACTTC,CASSSGGQGRTQYF
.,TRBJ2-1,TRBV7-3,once,TGTGCCAGCAGCTTATCGGGATCCTACAATGAGCAGTTCTTC,CASSLSGSYNEQFF
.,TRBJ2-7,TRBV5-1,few,TGCGCCAGCAGACCTACCTGGGACTCACCTCTCTACGAGCAGTACTTC,CASRPTWDSPLYEQYF
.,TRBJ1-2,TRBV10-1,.,TGCGCCAGCAACGGGACAACACCATTCTATGGCTACACCTTC,CASNGTTPFYGYTF
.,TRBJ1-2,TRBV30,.,TGTGCCTGGAGTCCAGGGGTTGGCTACACCTTC,CAWSPGVGYTF
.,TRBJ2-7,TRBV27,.,TGTGCCAGCTATTCAGACAAGCAGTACTTC,CASYSDKQYF
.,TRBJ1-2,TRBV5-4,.,TGTGCCAGCAGCTTGAAGGGCAGGGCTAACTATGGCTACACCTTC,CASSLKGRANYGYTF
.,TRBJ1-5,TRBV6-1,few,TGTGCCAGCAGTGAAAACCCTCCCCTATCGGGGGGACAGCCCCAGCATTTT,CASSENPPLSGGQPQHF
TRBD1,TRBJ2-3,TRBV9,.,TGTGCCAGCAGCTCGAACAGGGGCCAGGGCACAGATACGCAGTATTTT,CASSSNRGQGTDTQYF
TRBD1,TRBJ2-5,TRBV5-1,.,TGCGCCAGCAGCTTCGGATTCCAGACAGGGGCCTTTCAAGAGACCCAGTACTTC,CASSFGFQTGAFQETQYF
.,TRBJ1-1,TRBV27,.,TGTGCCAGCAGTCAATTTGGCCCCGACAGGGAAGCTTTCTTT,CASSQFGPDREAFF
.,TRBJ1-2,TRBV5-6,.,TGTGCCAGCAAGGAGGAAGCGGGGGTAGTTTTGGCTGGCTACACCTTC,CASKEEAGVVLAGYTF
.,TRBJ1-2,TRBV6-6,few,TGTGCCAGCAGTTATGGGCCACCCTATGGCTACACCTTC,CASSYGPPYGYTF
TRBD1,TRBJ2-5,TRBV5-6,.,TGTGCCAGCAGCTTGGAACAGGGGGAGGCCCAGTACTTC,CASSLEQGEAQYF
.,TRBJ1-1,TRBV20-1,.,TGCAGTGCTTCAGCAGGATTTGAAGCTTTCTTT,CSASAGFEAFF
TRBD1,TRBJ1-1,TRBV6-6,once,TGTGCCAGCAGTCCGGACAGGGTTGGAGCTTTCTTT,CASSPDRVGAFF
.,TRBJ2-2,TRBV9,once,TGTGCCAGCAGCCTTGGGAGCCTAGGCGGGGAGCTGTTTTTT,CASSLGSLGGELFF
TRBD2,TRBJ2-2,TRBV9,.,TGTGCCAGCAGCGTAGTCCCAGCGGGGGGACCCACCGGGGAGCTGTTTTTT,CASSVVPAGGPTGELFF
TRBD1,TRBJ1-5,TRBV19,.,TGTGCCAGTTCCTCACCGGGACAGGGAGGGGGCAAGCCCCAGCATTTT,CASSSPGQGGGKPQHF
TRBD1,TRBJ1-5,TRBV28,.,TGTGCCACACTTACGGACAGGGGTAATCAGCCCCAGCATTTT,CATLTDRGNQPQHF
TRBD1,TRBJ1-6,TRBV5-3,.,TGTGCCAGAAACCGGGACAGCAATTCACCCCTCCACTTT,CARNRDSNSPLHF
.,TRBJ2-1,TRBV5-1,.,TGCGCCAGCAGCTTGGAGAGGTACAATGAGCAGTTCTTC,CASSLERYNEQFF
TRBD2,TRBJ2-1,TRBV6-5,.,TGTGCCAGCAGTATGGGGACTAGTTCGGCGCAGTTCTTC,CASSMGTSSAQFF
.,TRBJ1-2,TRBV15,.,TGTGCCACCAGCTCCCCGGGCCCTTGGGGGGATGGCTACACCTTC,CATSSPGPWGDGYTF
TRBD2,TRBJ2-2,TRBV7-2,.,TGTGCCAGCAGCCTTAGCGGGGGTCTCACCGGGGAGCTGTTTTTT,CASSLSGGLTGELFF
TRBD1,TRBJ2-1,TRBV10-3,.,TGTGCCATCAGTGTATTGGGACAGGGGGGTGGTAATGAGCAGTTCTTC,CAISVLGQGGGNEQFF
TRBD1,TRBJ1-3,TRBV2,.,TGTGCCAGCAGCGGACAGGCGGGTCTCTCTGGAAACACCATATATTTT,CASSGQAGLSGNTIYF
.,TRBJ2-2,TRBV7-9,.,TGTGCCAGCAGCCGTCGCACTAGCACCGGGGAGCTGTTTTTT,CASSRRTSTGELFF
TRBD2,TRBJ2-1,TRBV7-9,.,TGTGCCAGCAGCTCTCCCCGCGGGAGTAGGAATGAGCAGTTCTTC,CASSSPRGSRNEQFF
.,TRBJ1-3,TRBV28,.,TGTGCCAGCAGTTCGAACGGAGGCTCTGGAAACACCATATATTTT,CASSSNGGSGNTIYF